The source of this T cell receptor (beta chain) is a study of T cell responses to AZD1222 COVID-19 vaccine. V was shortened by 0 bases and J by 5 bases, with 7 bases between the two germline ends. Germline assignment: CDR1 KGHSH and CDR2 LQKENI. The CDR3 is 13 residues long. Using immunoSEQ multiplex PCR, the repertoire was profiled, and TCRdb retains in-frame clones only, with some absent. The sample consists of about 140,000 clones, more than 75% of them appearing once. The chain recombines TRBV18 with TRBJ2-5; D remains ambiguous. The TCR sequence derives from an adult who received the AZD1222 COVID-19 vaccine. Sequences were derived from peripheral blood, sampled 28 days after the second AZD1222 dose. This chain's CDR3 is CASSPPSLETQYF. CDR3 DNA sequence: TGTGCCAGCTCACCACCGTCCCTTGAGACCCAGTACTTC.